Presented here are 24 T cell receptor beta chains from one specimen sequenced in a study of T cell changes during pregnancy in multiple sclerosis. Using immunoSEQ multiplex PCR, the repertoire was profiled, and TCRdb retains in-frame clones only, with some absent. Among roughly 58,000 clones listed, approximately 94% were seen once. The sample consisted of CD8+ T cells from peripheral blood mononuclear cells, taken in the third trimester of pregnancy. Receptors originate from a female donor with multiple sclerosis, enrolled in a pregnancy study.

The chain couples TRBV11-2 to TRBJ2-3; 9 bases agree with TRBD2. CDR1 is SGHAT and CDR2 is FQNNGV in the germline V gene. The J segment lost 3 bases and the V segment lost 8 bases, leaving 6 bases of the junction unmatched. The CDR3 has 14 amino acids. The CDR3 region has the DNA TGTGCCAGCGGCGCGGGAGGGACGACAGATACGCAGTATTTT. This gives the protein CASGAGGTTDTQYF.

V and J are TRBV7-9 and TRBJ1-1; no firm D call. V lost 2 bases and J lost 1, with 5 bases in between. Germline V gives CDR1 SEHNR, CDR2 FQNEAQ (reference sequence). This CDR3 has 13 residues. In DNA, the CDR3 is TGTGCCAGCAGCTTATCGGGGAACACTGAAGCTTTCTTT. Protein sequence: CASSLSGNTEAFF.

The chain combines TRBV7-5 with TRBJ2-1; TRBD1, the table's D call, was not compared with the DNA. TRBV7-5 is shown as a pseudogene. The CDR3 extends over 14 amino acids. In DNA, the CDR3 is TGTGCCGAGGTGGGGGCGTCCTCCTACAATGAGCAGTTCTTC. This translates into CAEVGASSYNEQFF.

This clone showed up just once. The CDR3 coding sequence is TGCGCCAGCAGCTTGGAACCCGGGACTATCTTTCTCGAGCAGTACTTC. This codes for CASSLEPGTIFLEQYF. The chain joins TRBV5-1 to TRBJ2-7; 7 bases align to TRBD2. Germline CDR1 is SGHRS and CDR2 is YFSETQ. This CDR3 contains 16 residues. After removal of 0 bases from V and 6 bases from J, the junction contained 12 bases not matched to a gene.

This rearrangement joins TRBV5-1 to TRBJ1-1; 9 bases line up with TRBD1. The V gene end was trimmed by 9 bases and the J gene end by 2 bases; junction bases not matched to a gene: 8. Germline V gives CDR1 SGHRS, CDR2 YFSETQ. The CDR3 runs to 14 residues. Written as DNA, the CDR3 is TGCGCCACCCGGACAGGGGAGGCAAACACTGAAGCTTTCTTT. Its translation: CATRTGEANTEAFF.

The V and J genes are TRBV5-1 and TRBJ2-2, with TRBD1 matching over 8 bases. The CDR3 is 15 residues long. Germline lookup yields CDR1 SGHRS and CDR2 YFSETQ. V shed 0 bases, J shed 5 bases, and the junction held 3 bases outside the gene matches. DNA of the CDR3: TGCGCCAGCAGCTTGGCACAGGGGGTTACCGGGGAGCTGTTTTTT. Encoded protein: CASSLAQGVTGELFF.

This clone was found a few times. The chain joins TRBV27 to TRBJ1-1; TRBD1 is a possible D gene (6 bases). Germline CDR1 is MNHEY and CDR2 is SMNVEV (reference sequence). This CDR3 region has 16 residues. With 8 bases removed from V and 2 bases from J, the gap between germline ends came to 21 bases. As DNA, the CDR3 is TGTGCCAGCCTAAAGGTAGGACAGAAACCAAACACTGAAGCTTTCTTT. It yields the protein CASLKVGQKPNTEAFF.

The rearrangement joins TRBV7-3 to TRBJ1-2; D is uncertain. This CDR3 is built from 13 residues. Germline V gene data show CDR1 as SGHTA and CDR2 as FQGTGA. V lost 2 bases to trimming and J lost 8 bases, with 12 bases between them. CDR3 in amino acids: CASSLDYGRGYTF. The DNA of the CDR3 is TGTGCCAGCAGCTTAGATTACGGTCGCGGCTACACCTTC.

The V and J genes are TRBV9 and TRBJ1-3; tentative D call: TRBD1 (5 bases). Germline CDR1 SGDLS, CDR2 YYNGEE. CDR3 size: 16 residues. Trimming took off 4 bases at V and 3 bases at J, with 17 bases between the two ends. In DNA form, the CDR3 reads TGTGCCAGCAGCCCCTGGGAAGGGGTATATGGAAACACCATATATTTT. Protein sequence: CASSPWEGVYGNTIYF.

This sequence joins TRBV13 and TRBJ2-7; D is possibly TRBD1 (6 bases). Germline V gives CDR1 PRHDT, CDR2 FYEKMQ (reference sequence). The CDR3 runs 14 residues. The germline V and J ends were trimmed by 4 bases and 3 bases, with 13 bases remaining between them. CDR3 protein: CASSSADRFYEQYF. CDR3 nucleotides: TGTGCCAGCAGCTCCGCGGACAGATTCTACGAGCAGTACTTC.

V is TRBV23-1 and J is TRBJ1-2, with 8 positions matching TRBD1. TRBV23-1 is given ORF status, its function remaining uncertain. The CDR3 runs 17 residues. V shed 4 bases and J 0 bases; nucleotides not matched to a gene: 10. Here the CDR3 DNA reads TGCGCCAGCAGTCTGAGAGGGGACAGGCGAACTAACTATGGCTACACCTTC. It yields the protein CASSLRGDRRTNYGYTF.

A single count supports this clone. V gene TRBV4-1 combines with J gene TRBJ2-1, with D possibly matching TRBD2 (5 bases). The CDR3 sequence is 12 residues long. The germline V gene encodes CDR1 MGHRA and CDR2 YSYEKL. The V end lost 6 bases, the J end lost 6 bases, and 9 bases lay between the germline ends. The CDR3 DNA reads TGCGCCAGCAGTCGGGGATTCAATGAGCAGTTCTTC. Encoded protein: CASSRGFNEQFF.

CDR3 DNA: TGTGCCAGCAGTGAGGCTGCGGGTCTCCCAAGCTCTGGAAACACCATATATTTT. It yields the protein CASSEAAGLPSSGNTIYF. This chain uses TRBV6-1 with TRBJ1-3, with unresolved D. The CDR3 has 18 residues. Germline V gives CDR1 MNHNS, CDR2 SASEGT. The V and J ends lost 3 bases and 0 bases respectively, with 18 bases between them.

The gene calls are TRBV27 and TRBJ2-3; 7 bases are a match to TRBD2. The junction had 3 bases not matched to a gene; V was cut back by 3 bases and J by 3 bases. The CDR3 consists of 14 residues. The germline gives CDR1 MNHEY, CDR2 SMNVEV (reference sequence). The CDR3 bases are TGTGCCAGCAGTTTGGGCGGGAGAACAGATACGCAGTATTTT. It codes for CASSLGGRTDTQYF.

The gene calls are TRBV13 and TRBJ2-1, with 9 bases aligning to TRBD2. The CDR3 extends over 15 amino acids. CDR1 and CDR2 from the germline V gene are PRHDT and FYEKMQ (reference sequence). J was trimmed by 8 bases and V by 4 bases; bases with no gene match: 9. This CDR3 reads CASSWGTSTNDEQFF. The DNA for the CDR3 is TGTGCCAGCAGCTGGGGGACTAGCACAAATGATGAGCAGTTCTTC.

Comments on this clone: The junction departs from germline at one end; a sequencing error may be responsible. The chain carries TRBV7-7 and TRBJ2-7; 11 bases match TRBD2. Germline loops: CDR1 SSHAT, CDR2 FNYEAQ (reference sequence). The CDR3 contains 15 residues. The DNA of the CDR3 is TGTGCTAGCAGCCCAGCGGGACTAGCGGCCGACGAGCAGTACTTC. Its translation: CASSPAGLAADEQYF.

This clone has only one observation. The rearrangement uses TRBV6-6 and TRBJ2-7, with a tentative D call TRBD2 (6 bases). CDR3 length: 13 residues. V was cut by 5 bases and J by 5 bases, with 13 bases left in between. The germline gives CDR1 MNHNY, CDR2 SVGAGI (reference sequence). The CDR3 loop reads CASSPPGGDEQYF. For the CDR3, the DNA is TGTGCCAGCAGTCCTCCTGGAGGGGACGAGCAGTACTTC.

This rearrangement joins TRBV2 to TRBJ2-3, with 7 bases matching TRBD2. The germline V gene encodes CDR1 SNHLY and CDR2 FYNNEI. Trimming at V came to 7 bases and at J to 2 bases, leaving 6 bases not matched to a gene. CDR3 length: 14 residues. CDR3 sequence: CASTGLDYTDTQYF. In nucleotides, the CDR3 is TGTGCCAGCACCGGACTAGATTACACAGATACGCAGTATTTT.

This sequence joins TRBV6-5 and TRBJ2-7; tentatively, D is TRBD1 (6 bases). Deletions cut 5 bases from V and 3 bases from J, with 11 bases between. CDR3 length: 13 amino acids. Per the germline V gene, CDR1 is MNHEY and CDR2 is SVGAGI. CDR3 in amino acids: CASSGTGIYEQYF. DNA for the CDR3: TGTGCCAGCAGTGGAACAGGGATCTACGAGCAGTACTTC.

The gene calls are TRBV28 and TRBJ1-5, with 9 bases identical to TRBD1. The length of the CDR3 is 15 residues. Germline-derived CDR1 and CDR2 are MDHEN and SYDVKM. The junction had 6 bases not matched to a gene; V was cut back by 2 bases and J by 7 bases. Here the CDR3 reads CASSLPGQGYQPQHF. The DNA for the CDR3 is TGTGCCAGCAGTTTACCCGGACAGGGGTACCAGCCCCAGCATTTT.

The genes are TRBV5-1 and TRBJ2-7, with D unclear. The CDR3 extends over 13 amino acids. Germline V gene sequence: CDR1 SGHRS, CDR2 YFSETQ. The germline V and J ends were trimmed by 1 base and 2 bases, with 7 bases remaining between them. The CDR3 DNA is TGCGCCAGCAGCTTGAACAGAGCCTACGAGCAGTACTTC. It translates to CASSLNRAYEQYF.

The chain links TRBV25-1 to TRBJ2-7; 9 bases align to TRBD1. The CDR3 loop spans 14 amino acids. After removal of 5 bases from V and 2 bases from J, the junction contained 4 bases not matched to a gene. Per the germline V gene, CDR1 is MGHDK and CDR2 is SYGVNS. This CDR3 reads CASSKGTGTYEQYF. CDR3 nucleotide sequence: TGTGCCAGCAGTAAGGGGACAGGGACCTACGAGCAGTACTTC.

The J gene is TRBJ2-1, the V gene TRBV7-9; 12 positions match TRBD2. J was trimmed by 9 bases and V by 3 bases; bases with no gene match: 6. Germline CDR1 is SEHNR and CDR2 is FQNEAQ (reference sequence). The CDR3 contains 15 residues. Written as DNA, the CDR3 is TGTGCCAGCAGCTTTACCCTAGCGGGAGGGCCTGAGCAGTTCTTC. It translates to CASSFTLAGGPEQFF.

The gene calls are TRBV5-1 and TRBJ1-4; the D gene is possibly TRBD1 (5 bases). Looked up from germline, CDR1 is SGHRS and CDR2 is YFSETQ. The CDR3 covers 13 residues. V lost 0 bases, J lost 6 bases, and 6 bases lay in between. CDR3 in DNA: TGCGCCAGCAGCTTGGGCAGGGATGAAAAACTGTTTTTT. Its protein is CASSLGRDEKLFF.